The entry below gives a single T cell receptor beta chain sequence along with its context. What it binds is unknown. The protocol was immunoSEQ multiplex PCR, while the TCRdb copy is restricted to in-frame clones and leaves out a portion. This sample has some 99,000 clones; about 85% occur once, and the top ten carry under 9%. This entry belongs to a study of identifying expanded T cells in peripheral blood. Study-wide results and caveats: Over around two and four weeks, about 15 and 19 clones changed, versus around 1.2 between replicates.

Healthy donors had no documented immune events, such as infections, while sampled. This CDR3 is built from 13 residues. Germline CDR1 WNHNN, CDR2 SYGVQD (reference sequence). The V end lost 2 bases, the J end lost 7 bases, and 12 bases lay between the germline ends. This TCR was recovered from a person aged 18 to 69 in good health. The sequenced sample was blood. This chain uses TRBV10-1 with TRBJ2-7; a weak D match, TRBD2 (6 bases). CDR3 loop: CASSERVGGEQYF. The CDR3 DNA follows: TGCGCCAGCAGTGAGAGGGTGGGAGGAGAGCAGTACTTC.